The clone carrying this T cell receptor (beta chain) was seen ten or more times. The entry originates in a study of neurological immune-mediated disorders. Synthesis of cDNA used 5'RACE (with 10-nucleotide random UMIs). TCRdb re-called the 5' RACE reads with MiXCR, one entry per CDR3 protein. The sample consists of about 17,000 distinct CDR3 sequences, roughly 3% of them appearing once. CD4+ or CD8+ T cells at a count of about a million served as input for the sorted libraries. The specimen was CD8+ T cells from blood. The clonotype comes from a woman in her thirties or forties in good health.

CDR3 DNA: TGTGCCATCAGTGAGTCGAGGAGTCCGGTTTCCTACACCGGGGAGCTGTTTTTT. It encodes CAISESRSPVSYTGELFF. The chain employs TRBV10-3 and TRBJ2-2, with D hard to call. V was clipped by 0 bases and J by 3 bases, with 17 bases between them. The CDR3 has 18 amino acids. Per germline, CDR1 ENHRY and CDR2 SYGVKD.